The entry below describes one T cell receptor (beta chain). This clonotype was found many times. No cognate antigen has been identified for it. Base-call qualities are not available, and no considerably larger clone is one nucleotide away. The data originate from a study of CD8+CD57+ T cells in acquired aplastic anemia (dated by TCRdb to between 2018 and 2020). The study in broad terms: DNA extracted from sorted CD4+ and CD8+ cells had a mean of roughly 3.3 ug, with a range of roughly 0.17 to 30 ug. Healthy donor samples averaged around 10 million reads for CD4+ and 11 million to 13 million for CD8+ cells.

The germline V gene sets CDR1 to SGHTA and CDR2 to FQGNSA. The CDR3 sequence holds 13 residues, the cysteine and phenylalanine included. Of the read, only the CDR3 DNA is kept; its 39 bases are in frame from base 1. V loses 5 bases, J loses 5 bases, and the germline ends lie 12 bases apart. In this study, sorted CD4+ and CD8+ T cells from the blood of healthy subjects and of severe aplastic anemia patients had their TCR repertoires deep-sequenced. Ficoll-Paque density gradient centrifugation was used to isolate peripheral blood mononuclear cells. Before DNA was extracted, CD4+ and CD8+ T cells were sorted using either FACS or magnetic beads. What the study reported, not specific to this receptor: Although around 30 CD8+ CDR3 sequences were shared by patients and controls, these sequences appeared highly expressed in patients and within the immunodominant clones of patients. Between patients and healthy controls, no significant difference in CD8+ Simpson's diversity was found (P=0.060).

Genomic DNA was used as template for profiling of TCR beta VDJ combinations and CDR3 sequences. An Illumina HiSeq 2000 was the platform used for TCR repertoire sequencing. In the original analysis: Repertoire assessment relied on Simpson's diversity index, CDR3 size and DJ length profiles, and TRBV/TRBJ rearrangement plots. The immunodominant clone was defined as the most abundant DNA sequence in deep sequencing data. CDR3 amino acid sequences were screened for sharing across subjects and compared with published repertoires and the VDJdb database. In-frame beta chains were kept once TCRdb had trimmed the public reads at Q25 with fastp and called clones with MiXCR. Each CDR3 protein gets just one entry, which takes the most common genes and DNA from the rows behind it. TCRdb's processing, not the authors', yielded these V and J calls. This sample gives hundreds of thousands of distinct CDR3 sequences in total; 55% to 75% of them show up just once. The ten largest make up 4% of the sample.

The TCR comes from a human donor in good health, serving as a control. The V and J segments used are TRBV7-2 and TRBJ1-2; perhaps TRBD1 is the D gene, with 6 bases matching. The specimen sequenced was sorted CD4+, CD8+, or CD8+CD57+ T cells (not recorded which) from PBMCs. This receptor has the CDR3 CASSLRTEYGYTF. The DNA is TGTGCCAGCAGCCTCAGGACAGAGTATGGCTACACCTTC. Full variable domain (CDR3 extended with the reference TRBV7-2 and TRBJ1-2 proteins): GAGVSQSPSNKVTEKGKDVELRCDPISGHTALYWYRQSLGQGLEFLIYFQGNSAPDKSGLPSDRFSAERTGGSVSTLTIQRTQQEDSAVYLCASSLRTEYGYTFGSGTRLTVV.